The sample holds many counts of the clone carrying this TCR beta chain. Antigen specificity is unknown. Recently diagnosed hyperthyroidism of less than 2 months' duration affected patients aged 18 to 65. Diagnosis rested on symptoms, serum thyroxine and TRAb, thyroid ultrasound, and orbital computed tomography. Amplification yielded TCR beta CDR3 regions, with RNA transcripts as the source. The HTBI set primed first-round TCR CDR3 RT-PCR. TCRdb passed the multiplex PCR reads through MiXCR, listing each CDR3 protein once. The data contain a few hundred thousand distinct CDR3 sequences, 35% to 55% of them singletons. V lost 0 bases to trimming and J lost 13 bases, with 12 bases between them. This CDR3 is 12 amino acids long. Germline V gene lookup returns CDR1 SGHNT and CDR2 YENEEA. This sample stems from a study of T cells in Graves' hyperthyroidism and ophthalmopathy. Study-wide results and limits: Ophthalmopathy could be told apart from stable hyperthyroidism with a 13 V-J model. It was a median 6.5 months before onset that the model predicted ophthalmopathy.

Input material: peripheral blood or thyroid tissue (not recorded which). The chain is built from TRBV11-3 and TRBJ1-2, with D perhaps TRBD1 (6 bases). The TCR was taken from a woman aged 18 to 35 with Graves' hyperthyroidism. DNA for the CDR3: TGTGCCAGCAGCTTAGAGGACAGATCGCCCACCTTC. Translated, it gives CASSLEDRSPTF.